These 32 T cell receptor beta chains were sequenced from one sample in a study of CD8+ T cells in alopecia areata. It was cDNA, reverse transcribed from extracted RNA, that served as the sequencing template. Measured with immunoSEQ multiplex PCR; TCRdb has only the in-frame clones, and not every one. Singletons are absent from the sample, which has around 290,000 clones. Sorting relied on CD4, CD8alpha, NKG2D, NKG2ACE and other markers applied to pooled cutaneous lymph node cells. Sequencing input: CD4+ T cells sorted from a lymph node. The receptors originated from a C3H/HeJ mouse with alopecia areata. The strain's MHC type: H2-k.

This clone has more than one count but fewer than ten. Gene labels here are mouse ones. Coverage ceases 4 residues before the CDR3 finishes, and the germline J gene fills in the end. This rearrangement joins TRBV1 to TRBJ2-4; the D gene is possibly TRBD1 (6 bases). This CDR3 contains 15 residues. Looked up from germline, CDR1 is NSQYPW and CDR2 is LRSPGD (reference sequence). Trimming took off 6 bases at V and 0 bases at J, with 13 bases between the two ends. This CDR3 is CTCSPGTTSQNTLYF. CDR3 bases read: TGCACCTGCAGCCCCGGGACAACTAGTCAAAAC. The complete variable domain, with remaining parts taken from reference TRBV1 and TRBJ2-4, reads VTLLEQNPRWRLVPRGQAVNLRCILKNSQYPWMSWYQQDLQKQLQWLFTLRSPGDKEVKSLPGADYLATRVTDTELRLQVANMSQGRTLYCTCSPGTTSQNTLYFGAGTRLSVL.

This clone was seen only a few times. The gene symbols are mouse symbols. Read coverage stops 4 residues before the CDR3 terminus; the germline J gene supplies the remainder. This chain links TRBV19 with TRBJ2-5, with D maybe TRBD2 (6 bases). Trimming removed 6 bases from V and 2 bases from J, with 7 bases in between. Germline CDR1 reads FNHDT; CDR2 reads SITEND (reference sequence). The CDR3 spans 12 residues. CDR3: CASTGGQDTQYF. The covered CDR3 bases are TGTGCCAGCACGGGGGGCCAAGAC. The variable domain in full, with the rest retrieved from reference TRBV19 and TRBJ2-5, is GGIITQTPKFLIGQEGQKLTLKCQQNFNHDTMYWYRQDSGKGLRLIYYSITENDLQKGDLSEGYDASREKKSSFSLTVTSAQKNEMAVFLCASTGGQDTQYFGPGTRLLVL.

This clone has a handful of counts. Gene names are the mouse ones. The CDR3 end lies 4 residues beyond the end of the read and is filled in from the germline J gene. The gene calls are TRBV31 and TRBJ2-5; D is possibly TRBD1 (5 bases). Trimming took off 0 bases at V and 3 bases at J, with 7 bases between the two ends. This CDR3 is built from 13 residues. Germline CDR1 is GKSSPN and CDR2 is SITVG. CDR3: CAWSLKGQDTQYF. CDR3 DNA (partial): TGTGCCTGGAGTCTAAAGGGGCAAGAC.

On this clone itself: Genes and germline are mouse. With the read ending 4 residues before the CDR3 end, the germline J gene is used to fill in that end. The chain has TRBV13-1 and TRBJ2-2; possibly TRBD1 for D (6 bases). The length of the CDR3 is 16 residues. From germline, CDR1 is NSHNY and CDR2 SYGAGN. Trimming pared 0 bases from V and 0 bases from J, leaving 9 bases between. The sequenced CDR3 bases are TGTGCCAGCAGTGATGAGGGGACAACAAACACCGGG. It encodes CASSDEGTTNTG. The entire CDR3 protein is CASSDEGTTNTGQLYF.

A remark on this clone: Any gene name here is a mouse gene name. The read comes to an end 4 residues before the CDR3 does, leaving the germline J gene to fill in the end. At the DNA level, this CDR3 is encoded by other sequences in the same sample as well. The gene calls are TRBV12-1 and TRBJ2-7; TRBD2 matches at 10 bases. There are 15 residues in the CDR3. Per germline, CDR1 SGHSN and CDR2 HYEKVE. The DNA read from the CDR3 is TGTGCCAGCTCTCTCTCCGGGACTGGGGAGTAT. Protein product: CASSLSGTGEY. The whole CDR3 reads CASSLSGTGEYEQYF.

With respect to this clone: Mouse gene names and germline throughout. The CDR3 goes on 4 residues after the read ends, and that part is filled in from the germline J gene. The V gene is TRBV17, the J gene TRBJ2-7; 11 nucleotides agree with TRBD2. J was trimmed by 1 base and V by 3 bases; bases with no gene match: 2. The CDR3 spans 15 residues. Germline V gene data show CDR1 as MNHDT and CDR2 as YYDKIL. Incomplete CDR3 DNA: TGTGCTAGCAGTAGGGGACTGGGGGAGTCCTAT. This gives the protein CASSRGLGESY. The whole CDR3 sequence reads CASSRGLGESYEQYF.

This clone was detected many times. Gene names refer to mouse genes. The read terminates 4 residues ahead of where the CDR3 ends, so the germline J gene completes it. The J gene is TRBJ1-2, the V gene TRBV16; unclear D gene. Trimming left V 4 bases short and J 0 bases short, with 9 bases between. This CDR3 is 14 amino acids long. Germline V gene lookup returns CDR1 SGHSA and CDR2 FRNQAP. CDR3 region: CASSWNSSNSDYTF. The CDR3 bases that were read are TGTGCAAGCAGCTGGAACAGCTCAAACTCC.

Comment on this clone: The gene names here belong to mouse. The read falls 4 residues short of the CDR3 end, and the missing part is taken from the germline J gene. The genes are TRBV13-3 and TRBJ2-4; TRBD1 might be the D (6 bases). CDR1 NNHDY and CDR2 SYVADS come from the germline V gene. There are 14 residues in the CDR3. The CDR3: CASSGAGTKNTLYF. Incomplete CDR3 DNA: TGTGCCAGCAGTGGGGCCGGGACAAAAAAC.

This clone turned up a few times. Gene names denote mouse genes. The read halts 4 residues ahead of the CDR3 end, with the missing end drawn from the germline J gene. The same CDR3 also results from other DNA sequences found in this sample. This chain joins TRBV5 and TRBJ2-5; D perhaps matches TRBD1 (5 bases). CDR1 and CDR2 (germline): LGHNA, YNLKQL (reference sequence). The CDR3 covers 14 residues. V lost 4 bases, J lost 0 bases, and 8 bases lay in between. CDR3 DNA (partial): TGTGCCAGCAGCCCGCGACAGAACCAAGAC. It codes for CASSPRQNQD. The full CDR3 is CASSPRQNQDTQYF.

As for this clone: The gene names given are mouse names. The read terminates 3 residues ahead of where the CDR3 ends, so the germline J gene completes it. The V call is TRBV19, the J call TRBJ1-6; D gene ambiguous. TRBJ1-6 is identified as an open reading frame with a role that is uncertain. Trimming removed 1 base at V and 6 bases at J, with 8 bases between. Germline CDR1 reads FNHDT; CDR2 reads SITEND (reference sequence). The CDR3 spans 14 residues. The CDR3 spells CASSISGFNSPLYF. The CDR3 bases that were read are TGTGCCAGCAGTATAAGTGGTTTTAATTCGCCC.

This clone appeared a few times. The gene names given are mouse names. The read is 4 residues too short to cover the CDR3 end, so that end is filled in from the germline J gene. The chain carries TRBV19 and TRBJ2-3; 10 positions match TRBD2. V shed 2 bases, J shed 2 bases, and the junction held 5 bases outside the gene matches. CDR3 length: 16 amino acids. Germline V gives CDR1 FNHDT, CDR2 SITEND (reference sequence). The CDR3 region is CASSILGGRSAETLYF. The part of the CDR3 DNA that was read is TGTGCCAGCAGTATTCTGGGGGGGCGCTCTGCAGAA.

This clone has just a few counts. Gene names denote mouse genes. The read comes to an end 4 residues before the CDR3 does, leaving the germline J gene to fill in the end. Other DNA sequences in this specimen translate into the identical CDR3. The chain has TRBV31 and TRBJ2-2; D is possibly TRBD2 (5 bases). There are 15 residues in the CDR3. Trimming pared 0 bases from V and 0 bases from J, leaving 8 bases between. The germline CDR1 and CDR2 sequences are GKSSPN and SITVG. Partial CDR3 DNA: TGTGCCTGGAGTCTCCTGGGTGCAAACACCGGG. This sequence encodes CAWSLLGANTG. The CDR3 in its entirety is CAWSLLGANTGQLYF.

Of note for this clone: Any gene name here is a mouse gene name. The read ends 4 residues before the CDR3 terminus; that terminus is restored from the germline J gene. The chain employs TRBV13-1 and TRBJ2-1, with 8 bases identical to TRBD2. Looked up from germline, CDR1 is NSHNY and CDR2 is SYGAGN. V dropped 3 bases and J dropped 6; count of bases not matched to a gene: 5. The CDR3 runs to 14 residues. CDR3 DNA (partial): TGTGCCAGCAGTGCGGGGGGGCTGGGTGCT. As protein: CASSAGGLGA. From start to end, the CDR3 is CASSAGGLGAEQFF.

This clone appeared a few times. Each gene name is a mouse one. The CDR3 is cut off 4 residues early in the read; its end comes from the germline J gene. The chain couples TRBV5 to TRBJ2-5; 9 bases map to TRBD2. Germline loops: CDR1 LGHNA, CDR2 YNLKQL (reference sequence). This CDR3 is built from 16 residues. Germline trimming cut 1 base from V and 2 bases from J; bases unmatched to any gene: 4. The CDR3 bases that were read are TGTGCCAGCAGCCAAGTCAACTGGGGGGTCCAAGAC. Its translation: CASSQVNWGVQD. The full CDR3 is CASSQVNWGVQDTQYF.

This clone was detected a few times. Genes and germline come from the mouse. With the read ending 4 residues before the CDR3 end, the germline J gene is used to fill in that end. This rearrangement joins TRBV13-1 to TRBJ2-3, with TRBD2 identical over 9 bases. The CDR3 length is 17 residues. Germline V lookup: CDR1 NSHNY, CDR2 SYGAGN. The V and J ends lost 0 bases and 0 bases, in that order; junction bases with no gene match: 5. The chain's CDR3 is CASSDVGDWESAETLYF. The sequenced part of the CDR3 DNA is TGTGCCAGCAGTGATGTCGGGGACTGGGAGAGTGCAGAA.

This clone was counted at least ten times. Here the gene names and germline are mouse. The read stops 4 residues short of the end of the CDR3; the missing end is completed from the germline J gene. In the same sample, other DNA sequences code for this CDR3. The V call is TRBV31, the J call TRBJ2-5, with TRBD2 identical over 10 bases. This CDR3 contains 14 residues. CDR1 is GKSSPN, CDR2 SITVG, per germline. The chain's CDR3 is CAWSPGGARDTQYF. CDR3 bases read: TGTGCCTGGAGCCCTGGGGGGGCGCGGGAC. The full variable domain, its missing parts supplied by reference TRBV31 and TRBJ2-5, is AQTIHQWPVAEIKAVGSPLSLGCTIKGKSSPNLYWYWQATGGTLQQLFYSITVGQVESVVQLNLSASRPKDDQFILSTEKLLLSHSGFYLCAWSPGGARDTQYFGPGTRLLVL.

This clone occurred a few times. Gene and germline names: mouse. The read halts 3 residues ahead of the CDR3 end, with the missing end drawn from the germline J gene. The V call is TRBV19, the J call TRBJ1-6, with 8 bases that match TRBD1. TRBJ1-6 counts as an open reading frame of uncertain function. Germline lookup yields CDR1 FNHDT and CDR2 SITEND (reference sequence). The CDR3 contains 16 residues. The trim removed 2 bases at V and 5 bases at J, leaving 6 bases unmatched. The CDR3 loop is CASSIRNRGNNSPLYF. The sequenced CDR3 bases are TGTGCCAGCAGTATCCGTAACAGGGGGAATAATTCGCCC.

As for this clone: Gene names refer to mouse genes. With the read ending 4 residues before the CDR3 end, the germline J gene is used to fill in that end. The gene calls are TRBV1 and TRBJ2-1, with D tentatively TRBD1 (6 bases). Trimming shortened V by 7 bases and J by 0 bases, and 7 bases separated the two germline ends. CDR3 length: 13 amino acids. From germline, CDR1 is NSQYPW and CDR2 LRSPGD (reference sequence). CDR3 bases read: TGCACCTGCACAGGGGATAACTATGCT. Its translation: CTCTGDNYA. The entire CDR3 protein is CTCTGDNYAEQFF.

On this clone: Mouse germline and gene names are used. The read is 4 residues too short to cover the CDR3 end, so that end is filled in from the germline J gene. The chain has TRBV13-3 and TRBJ2-5; tentatively, D is TRBD2 (6 bases). Germline V lookup: CDR1 NNHDY, CDR2 SYVADS. The CDR3 runs to 14 residues. V was pared by 5 bases and J by 0 bases, with 10 bases between. The CDR3 spells CASSPWGNQDTQYF. Incomplete CDR3 DNA: TGTGCCAGCAGCCCCTGGGGTAACCAAGAC.

With regard to this clone: Gene names follow the mouse nomenclature. The DNA ends 4 residues before the CDR3 does, and the rest of the CDR3 is filled in from the germline J gene. The J gene is TRBJ2-5, the V gene TRBV5, with 13 bases that match TRBD2. The length of the CDR3 is 16 residues. Germline CDR1 is LGHNA and CDR2 is YNLKQL (reference sequence). J gave up 3 bases and V 4 bases, and 4 bases lay outside the gene matches. CDR3 bases read: TGTGCCAGCAGCCCATGGACTGGGGGGGCGCAAGAC. Its protein is CASSPWTGGAQD. The entire CDR3 protein reads CASSPWTGGAQDTQYF.

This clone was detected only a few times. Mouse names are used for the genes. The read stops 4 residues short of the end of the CDR3; the missing end is completed from the germline J gene. This rearrangement joins TRBV3 to TRBJ2-5, with a tentative D call TRBD2 (6 bases). The CDR3 is 16 residues long. CDR1 and CDR2 (germline): SNHLY, FYNGKV (reference sequence). V was pared by 2 bases and J by 0 bases, with 12 bases between. CDR3 DNA, as far as it was read: TGTGCCAGCAGCTTATTGGGGGATATTAACCAAGAC. Amino acids: CASSLLGDINQD. The whole CDR3 sequence is CASSLLGDINQDTQYF.

This clone occurred a few times. Gene labels here are mouse ones. The sequence runs out 4 residues before the end of the CDR3; the remainder is reconstructed from the germline J gene. The chain is built from TRBV13-3 and TRBJ2-7; 7 nucleotides match TRBD2. V lost 1 base to trimming and J lost 2 bases; unmatched junction nucleotides: 3. CDR1 is NNHDY and CDR2 is SYVADS in the germline V gene. The CDR3 sequence is 14 residues long. CDR3 sequence: CASSDPWGTYEQYF. The sequenced CDR3 bases are TGTGCCAGCAGTGATCCCTGGGGGACCTAT.

This clone has more than one count but fewer than ten. All gene names here are mouse names. The read falls 4 residues short of the CDR3 end, and the missing part is taken from the germline J gene. This rearrangement joins TRBV4 to TRBJ2-7; TRBD2 agrees at 10 bases. V lost 5 bases and J lost 3; bases outside the gene matches: 4. Germline CDR1 reads LGHDT; CDR2 reads YNNKQL (reference sequence). The CDR3 has 14 amino acids. CDR3 residues: CASSPGTGVYEQYF. CDR3 DNA, as far as it was read: TGTGCCAGCAGCCCCGGGACTGGGGTCTAT.

This clone was seen more than once but under ten times. The listed genes are named as in mouse. Read coverage stops 4 residues before the CDR3 terminus; the germline J gene supplies the remainder. The chain is built from TRBV3 and TRBJ2-5; TRBD2 agrees at 8 bases. The length of the CDR3 is 15 residues. Trimming cost V 3 bases and J 0 bases; bases outside gene matches: 2. CDR1 is SNHLY and CDR2 is FYNGKV in the germline V gene (reference sequence). The part of the CDR3 DNA that was read is TGTGCCAGCAGCTTTGGGGGGGTTAACCAAGAC. Its protein is CASSFGGVNQD. The full CDR3 sequence reads CASSFGGVNQDTQYF.

Concerning this clone itself: The gene names given are mouse names. Read sequence stops 3 residues before the CDR3 end, and the germline J gene provides the missing end. The rearrangement joins TRBV13-3 to TRBJ1-6; unclear D gene. TRBJ1-6 is identified as an open reading frame with a role that is uncertain. Between the trimmed V and J ends, which lost 1 base and 8 bases, there was a span of 7 bases. This CDR3 is built from 13 residues. CDR1 is NNHDY, CDR2 SYVADS, per germline. CDR3 sequence reads: CASSDTEDSPLYF. The sequenced CDR3 bases are TGTGCCAGCAGTGATACAGAAGATTCGCCC.

This clone was detected a few times. Gene names and germline match the mouse. The CDR3 is cut off 4 residues early in the read; its end comes from the germline J gene. This chain uses TRBV13-2 with TRBJ2-7, with D perhaps TRBD1 (6 bases). Germline V gene sequence: CDR1 NNHNN, CDR2 SYGAGS (reference sequence). The CDR3 is made up of 14 amino acids. V lost 5 bases, J lost 0 bases, and 12 bases lay in between. The CDR3 DNA, read in part, is TGTGCCAGCGGCGTGACAGGAAGCTCCTAT. Translation: CASGVTGSSY. The CDR3, in full, reads CASGVTGSSYEQYF.

At least ten counts were recorded for this clone. Gene names and germline match the mouse. The sequence runs out 4 residues before the end of the CDR3; the remainder is reconstructed from the germline J gene. This sequence joins TRBV17 and TRBJ2-7; 7 nucleotides align to TRBD2. The CDR3 covers 14 residues. Trimming at V came to 2 bases and at J to 0 bases, leaving 1 base not matched to a gene. Germline values: CDR1 MNHDT, CDR2 YYDKIL. CDR3 bases read: TGTGCTAGCAGTAGACTGGGGGACTCCTAT. This translates into CASSRLGDSY. The CDR3 in its entirety is CASSRLGDSYEQYF.

This clone was seen a few times. Gene names and germline refer to mouse. The read terminates 4 residues before the CDR3 end, so the remaining end is supplied by the germline J gene. The chain joins TRBV13-3 to TRBJ1-2; 9 bases line up with TRBD1. The CDR3 length is 15 residues. With V trimmed by 2 bases and J by 1 base, 3 bases remained unmatched. Germline values: CDR1 NNHDY, CDR2 SYVADS. The covered CDR3 bases are TGTGCCAGCAGTGAGGGACAGGGAAGAAACTCC. It specifies CASSEGQGRNS. The CDR3 reads in full as CASSEGQGRNSDYTF.

In its sample, this clone was seen a few times. Gene names denote mouse genes. The sequence runs out 4 residues before the end of the CDR3; the remainder is reconstructed from the germline J gene. The rearrangement links TRBV14 to TRBJ2-5, with D tentatively TRBD2 (5 bases). V was clipped by 2 bases and J by 2 bases, with 9 bases between them. CDR1 and CDR2 (germline): SGHDT, FRDEAV. CDR3 length equals 14 residues. The CDR3 spells CASSLWGGQDTQYF. The DNA read from the CDR3 is TGTGCCAGCAGTTTATGGGGAGGCCAAGAC.

Points on this clone: Mouse gene names apply. Sequencing ends 4 residues short of the CDR3 end; the germline J gene provides the rest. The chain recombines TRBV13-3 with TRBJ2-2, with 12 positions matching TRBD2. CDR1 and CDR2 (germline): NNHDY, SYVADS. The length of the CDR3 is 16 residues. Germline trimming cut 4 bases from V and 4 bases from J; bases unmatched to any gene: 5. CDR3 DNA, as far as it was read: TGTGCCAGCAGTAAGACTGGGGGGGCGCGCACCGGG. The encoded protein is CASSKTGGARTG. The CDR3, in full, reads CASSKTGGARTGQLYF.

There are a few counts of this clone. Mouse gene names apply. The CDR3 end is not reached by the read, which stops 4 residues before it; the germline J gene fills it in. The chain employs TRBV13-1 and TRBJ2-3; TRBD2 matches at 8 bases. This CDR3 has 16 amino acids. CDR1 is NSHNY and CDR2 is SYGAGN in the germline V gene. The junction had 6 bases not matched to a gene; V was cut back by 1 base and J by 2 bases. The CDR3 protein is CASSDWLGGSAETLYF. Incomplete CDR3 DNA: TGTGCCAGCAGTGATTGGCTGGGGGGCTCTGCAGAA.

Comment on this clone: The listed genes are named as in mouse. The read halts 4 residues ahead of the CDR3 end, with the missing end drawn from the germline J gene. The rearrangement links TRBV5 to TRBJ2-5; 8 bases fit TRBD2. The length of the CDR3 is 15 residues. Per germline, CDR1 LGHNA and CDR2 YNLKQL (reference sequence). The trim removed 3 bases at V and 2 bases at J, leaving 4 bases unmatched. CDR3 in amino acids: CASSHQTGAQDTQYF. The part of the CDR3 DNA that was read is TGTGCCAGCAGCCATCAGACTGGGGCCCAAGAC.